This entry lists 9 T cell receptor beta chains sequenced from one sample in a study of a mutant IDH1 vaccine in newly diagnosed glioma (dated by TCRdb to about 2021). This sample's time point label indicates: baseline, week 1 (first vaccination visit). In light of the paper, this sample's treatment or condition label describes: pre-vaccination baseline after standard-of-care therapy. The protocol used for the library was the immunoSEQ multiplex PCR assay. The immuneACCESS repertoire file appears here via TCRdb, limited to in-frame rearrangements. These files lack a portion of the clones; in checked studies, under half of the deficit traces to unresolved V genes, and the cause of the others is not known. The sample records 25,000 to 35,000 clones, over 75% of which are singletons. The biggest ten clones account for roughly 19% of the sample. This specimen consisted of PBMCs, obtained from a glioma patient treated with radiotherapy, temozolomide or both. These receptors all come from a man younger than 40 with glioma.

The table lists this clone with a count of one. J is TRBJ2-3 and V is TRBV4-2; 7 nucleotides match TRBD2. J lost 5 bases, V lost 6 bases, and 11 bases had no gene match. The CDR3 is 15 amino acids. Germline V gives CDR1 LGHNA, CDR2 YNFKEQ. For the CDR3, the DNA is TGTGCCAGCAGTCGCGCTAGCGGCGGGGGAGATACGCAGTATTTT. It translates to CASSRASGGGDTQYF.

The chain recombines TRBV27 with TRBJ2-1; tentative D call: TRBD2 (5 bases). Trimming took off 2 bases at V and 0 bases at J, with 14 bases between the two ends. Germline assignment: CDR1 MNHEY and CDR2 SMNVEV (reference sequence). This CDR3 has 17 amino acids. CDR3 region: CASSLVSGIGSYNEQFF. CDR3 DNA sequence: TGTGCCAGCAGTTTAGTTTCGGGGATTGGCTCCTACAATGAGCAGTTCTTC.

This clone was counted once. V and J are TRBV7-2 and TRBJ1-6; no reliable D call. V was trimmed by 4 bases and J by 4 bases, leaving 8 bases between them. Germline values: CDR1 SGHTA, CDR2 FQGNSA. CDR3 length: 14 residues. The CDR3 DNA sequence: TGTGCCAGCAGCTCTGATGGGTATAATTCACCCCTCCACTTT. Protein product: CASSSDGYNSPLHF.

The rearrangement joins TRBV5-1 to TRBJ2-7, with TRBD2 matching over 7 bases. This CDR3 contains 14 residues. The ends lost 5 bases at V and 0 bases at J; junction bases unmatched: 5. Looked up from germline, CDR1 is SGHRS and CDR2 is YFSETQ. This CDR3 is CASRRLADSYEQYF. The CDR3 nucleotides read TGCGCCAGCAGGCGTCTAGCGGACTCCTACGAGCAGTACTTC.

The rearrangement links TRBV27 to TRBJ1-1; 10 nucleotides agree with TRBD1. The CDR3 spans 17 residues. Germline V gene sequence: CDR1 MNHEY, CDR2 SMNVEV (reference sequence). Trimming at V came to 6 bases and at J to 2 bases, leaving 12 bases not matched to a gene. CDR3 sequence (DNA): TGTGCCAGCAGCAAAGCCGCCGGGACAGGGGTTAACACTGAAGCTTTCTTT. Protein sequence: CASSKAAGTGVNTEAFF.

This chain joins TRBV7-2 and TRBJ1-1, with no clear D. The germline CDR1 and CDR2 sequences are SGHTA and FQGNSA. The V gene lost 4 bases and the J gene lost 2 bases, with 11 bases spanning the gap. This CDR3 contains 14 residues. This CDR3 is CASSYRTVNTEAFF. The CDR3 DNA sequence: TGTGCCAGCAGCTACCGGACTGTTAACACTGAAGCTTTCTTT.

The gene calls are TRBV5-6 and TRBJ2-2; D remains unclear. V was shortened by 2 bases and J by 0 bases, with 14 bases between the two germline ends. The germline CDR1 and CDR2 sequences are SGHDT and YYEEEE. The CDR3 is 17 amino acids. The CDR3 loop reads CASSFRSGPANTGELFF. The DNA for the CDR3 is TGTGCCAGCAGCTTCAGGTCTGGGCCGGCGAACACCGGGGAGCTGTTTTTT. Combining the CDR3 with reference TRBV5-6 and TRBJ2-2 gives the whole variable domain DAGVTQSPTHLIKTRGQQVTLRCSPKSGHDTVSWYQQALGQGPQFIFQYYEEEERQRGNFPDRFSGHQFPNYSSELNVNALLLGDSALYLCASSFRSGPANTGELFFGEGSRLTVL.

The chain combines TRBV7-8 with TRBJ1-6; a possible D gene is TRBD1 (6 bases). In germline, CDR1 is SGHVS, CDR2 FQNEAQ. V lost 2 bases and J 10 bases, leaving 12 bases between the germline ends. The CDR3 has 14 residues. The CDR3 is CASSLFTGNSPLHF. The CDR3, as DNA: TGTGCCAGCAGCTTATTCACAGGGAACTCACCCCTCCACTTT.

This chain connects TRBV19 to TRBJ2-7; 11 bases are a match to TRBD2. The germline gives CDR1 LNHDA, CDR2 SQIVND (reference sequence). CDR3 length: 14 residues. Trimming cost V 3 bases and J 5 bases; bases outside gene matches: 3. CDR3 protein: CASSISGRADEQYF. CDR3 nucleotide sequence: TGTGCCAGTAGTATTAGCGGGAGGGCTGACGAGCAGTACTTC.